This section outlines one T cell receptor beta chain sequence together with its context. cDNA synthesis used the whole RNA isolate, giving expressed TCRB sequences. Profiling relied on immunoSEQ multiplex PCR, and the TCRdb table lists in-frame clones only, not all of them. Among about 150,000 clones listed, roughly 11% were seen once. The sample originates from a study of beta chain features in type 1 diabetes. Looking at the study overall: Patients did not differ from healthy donors in age, gender or cell yield.

Staining for CD45RO/CCR7/CD25/CD127/CD95/CD27 allowed sorting of CD4+ naive, central memory, regulatory and stem cell-like memory cells. Germline assignment: CDR1 SGDLS and CDR2 YYNGEE. Trimming shortened V by 0 bases and J by 1 base, and 7 bases separated the two germline ends. The CDR3 is 14 residues long. This clonotype was sampled from a man between 18 and 29 years old in good health. The chain joins TRBV9 to TRBJ2-5; unclear D gene. Input material: central memory CD4+ T cells from blood. The CDR3 nucleotides read TGTGCCAGCAGCGTAGCTCTGACCCAAGAGACCCAGTACTTC. It specifies CASSVALTQETQYF.